This entry describes one T cell receptor (beta chain). Its matching antigen is unknown. The sample is drawn from a study of cytomegalovirus exposure and HLA in healthy donors. Germline CDR1 is SGHAT and CDR2 is FQNNGV. V shed 0 bases and J 3 bases; nucleotides not matched to a gene: 4. The CDR3 runs to 15 residues. Study-level findings and limits: The authors enumerated over 150 TCR beta chains as linked to cytomegalovirus. Excluded: some indistinguishable V segments such as TRBV6-2 and TRBV6-3. Available immune exposure information covered CMV serostatus only.

PCR was performed using 60 Vbeta and 13 Jbeta primers. The method was immunoSEQ multiplex PCR; TCRdb's version includes in-frame clones alone and lacks a portion of them. The table lists approximately 190,000 clones, 81% of them singletons. The genes are TRBV11-2 and TRBJ2-7, with 8 nucleotides matching TRBD2. The sequenced material came from PBMCs. The source of this sequence is a man aged 35 to 55 in good health and CMV-seropositive. CDR3 residues: CASSLDPGLVYEQYF. The CDR3 DNA reads as TGTGCCAGCAGCTTAGATCCGGGACTAGTCTACGAGCAGTACTTC.